The present T cell receptor (beta chain) was sequenced within a study of cytomegalovirus exposure and HLA in healthy donors. Findings of the study overall: That first-cohort TCR clusters tended to co-occur in the roughly 130 validation repertoires was found in a later analysis.

Points on this clone: Its antigen remains unknown.

The CDR3 sequence is 14 residues long. Germline V gene data show CDR1 as SGHKS and CDR2 as YYEKEE (reference sequence). Unmatched junction bases numbered 6, after V lost 2 bases and J lost 5 bases. Generated by immunoSEQ multiplex PCR, the TCRdb table keeps only in-frame clones and is missing some. The sample consists of tens of thousands of clones, 84% of them appearing once. The sequenced sample was PBMCs. This sequence was found in a woman aged 18-29 years in good health and CMV-seropositive. This sequence joins TRBV5-5 and TRBJ2-7, with 8 bases that match TRBD1. The CDR3 protein is CASSLRTGFHEQYF. CDR3 nucleotide sequence: TGTGCCAGCAGCTTAAGGACAGGGTTCCACGAGCAGTACTTC. The complete variable domain, with remaining parts taken from reference TRBV5-5 and TRBJ2-7, reads DAGVTQSPTHLIKTRGQQVTLRCSPISGHKSVSWYQQVLGQGPQFIFQYYEKEERGRGNFPDRFSARQFPNYSSELNVNALLLGDSALYLCASSLRTGFHEQYFGPGTRLTVT.